This T cell receptor beta chain was found in a study of blood T cells in healthy people across ages. Study results and caveats: Strong correlation was found linking TCR beta diversity to naive T cell percentage. The long-lived group displayed more naive CD4+ cells, plus higher diversity, than the aged donors did. Estimates of diversity drawn from one million T cells were considered underestimates.

CDR3 length equals 13 residues. V gave up 2 bases and J gave up 7 bases, with 14 bases separating them. Germline V gene lookup returns CDR1 DFQATT and CDR2 SNEGSKA (reference sequence). For this clonotype: Its antigen remains unknown.

For the second PCR, which ran for about 7 to 11 cycles, a sample-barcoded 5' primer and a J-beta primer mix were used. Through a template-switch adaptor with 12 random nucleotides, each cDNA molecule received a tag. TCRdb used MiXCR to reprocess the 5' RACE reads, holding one entry per CDR3 protein. Altogether some 1.5 million distinct CDR3 sequences are present, approximately 30% being singletons, with the ten largest covering 7% to 9%. The sequence was obtained from a woman between 25 and 40 years old in good health. The sequenced sample consisted of blood. This sequence joins TRBV20-1 and TRBJ2-5, with TRBD1 as a possible D gene (5 bases). The DNA for the CDR3 is TGCAGTGCTAGAACCCTAGGGGCCGTGACCCAGTACTTC. Protein product: CSARTLGAVTQYF.